The clone carrying this T cell receptor (beta chain) has just one count. Its antigen is unknown. Other DNA sequences of this sample code for an identical CDR3. Using immunoSEQ multiplex PCR, the repertoire was profiled, and TCRdb retains in-frame clones only, with some absent. The sample consists of under 400,000 clones, 86% of them appearing once. This record comes from a study of cytomegalovirus exposure and HLA in healthy donors. Findings of the study overall: Diagnosis of cytomegalovirus status made by the classifier reportedly showed high specificity and sensitivity.

The germline gives CDR1 MNHEY, CDR2 SVGAGI. The V end lost 6 bases, the J end lost 5 bases, and 7 bases lay between the germline ends. CDR3 length: 11 amino acids. While the first cohort had around 700 subjects, the donors belonged to the separate validation cohort of roughly 120 subjects. The clonotype comes from a woman under 30 in good health and CMV-seronegative. Sequencing used PBMCs. The chain recombines TRBV6-5 with TRBJ1-1; TRBD1 is a possible D gene (6 bases). CDR3 loop: CASRQGTEAFF. The CDR3 DNA reads TGTGCCAGCAGGCAGGGGACTGAAGCTTTCTTT.